This TCR beta chain was retrieved from a study of CD4 T cells in relation to SARS-CoV-2 and coronaviruses. About the study: After 10 to 11 days of antigen culture, PBMC TCR beta CDR3s were sequenced. The HLA restriction of the shared crossreactive spike epitopes was mapped.

The repertoire was sequenced with immunoSEQ multiplex PCR; TCRdb's copy has only in-frame clones and lacks some. Here the sample spans about 19,000 clones, about three quarters being singletons. CDR1 and CDR2 from the germline V gene are SGDLS and YYNGEE. The ends were cut back, 0 bases at V and 1 base at J, with 7 bases in the middle. The CDR3 is 14 amino acids. Unexposed donor CD4+ T cells date from about 2011-2018, before the COVID-19 pandemic. CD4+ T cells were isolated from the cells after more than 8 days of culture. Of note for this clone: Antigen: not known.

The rearrangement joins TRBV9 to TRBJ1-1, with D tentatively TRBD1 (5 bases). The source is a human donor in good health. Sequencing used CD4+ T cells from PBMCs, cultured in vitro. The CDR3 loop is CASSVATGNTEAFF. As DNA, the CDR3 is TGTGCCAGCAGCGTAGCTACAGGGAACACTGAAGCTTTCTTT.